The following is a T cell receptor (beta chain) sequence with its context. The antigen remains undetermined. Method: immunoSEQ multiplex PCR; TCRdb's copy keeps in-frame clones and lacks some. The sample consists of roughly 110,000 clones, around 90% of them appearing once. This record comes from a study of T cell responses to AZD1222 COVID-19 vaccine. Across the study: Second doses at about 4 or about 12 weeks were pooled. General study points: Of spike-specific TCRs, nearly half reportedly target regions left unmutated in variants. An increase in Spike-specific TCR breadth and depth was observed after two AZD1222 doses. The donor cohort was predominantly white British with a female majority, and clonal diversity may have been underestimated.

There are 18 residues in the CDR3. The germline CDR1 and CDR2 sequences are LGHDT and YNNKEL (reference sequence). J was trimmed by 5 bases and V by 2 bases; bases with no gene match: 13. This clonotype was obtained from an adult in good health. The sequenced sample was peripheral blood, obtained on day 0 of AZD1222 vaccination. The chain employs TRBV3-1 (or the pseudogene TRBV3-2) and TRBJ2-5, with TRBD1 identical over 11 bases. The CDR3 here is CASSQTRADRGLTETQYF. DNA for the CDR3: TGTGCCAGCAGCCAAACCCGAGCGGACAGGGGGCTTACCGAGACCCAGTACTTC.